This TCR beta chain was sequenced in a study of PD-L1 blockade in urothelial cancer. Across the study: Blood analysis took place 3 weeks (second dose) and 6 weeks after treatment start.

Per germline, CDR1 LNHDA and CDR2 SQIVND (reference sequence). Trimming cost V 11 bases and J 0 bases; bases outside gene matches: 5. The CDR3 sequence is 14 residues long. The time point: peripheral blood 6 weeks after treatment start. Urothelial carcinoma in patients was locally advanced or metastatic. Using immunoSEQ multiplex PCR, the repertoire was profiled, and TCRdb retains in-frame clones only, with some absent. The sample yields around 110,000 clones, around nine tenths seen once. The sequences come from PBMCs, collected around atezolizumab (anti-PD-L1) treatment. This chain uses TRBV19 with TRBJ2-3, with 10 bases that match TRBD2. The sequence came from a man between 60 and 75 years old with urothelial cancer. DNA for the CDR3: TGTGCCTGCAAAGCGGGAGGGAGCACAGATACGCAGTATTTT. Protein product: CACKAGGSTDTQYF.